One and the same sample provided the 26 T cell receptor beta chains below, sequenced in a study of cytomegalovirus exposure and HLA in healthy donors. It was with 60 Vbeta and 13 Jbeta primers that the PCR ran. The repertoire was sequenced with immunoSEQ multiplex PCR; TCRdb's copy has only in-frame clones and lacks some. Of roughly 40,000 clones in the sample, roughly 80% were seen once. Sequences were obtained from PBMCs. Receptors originate from a woman aged 40 to 49 in good health and CMV-seronegative.

V and J are TRBV5-1 and TRBJ2-5, with TRBD2 identical over 12 bases. The junction had 2 bases not matched to a gene; V was cut back by 0 bases and J by 5 bases. Looked up from germline, CDR1 is SGHRS and CDR2 is YFSETQ. The CDR3 extends over 15 amino acids. The CDR3 coding sequence is TGCGCCAGCAGCTTGGGCACTAGCGGGGGGGAGACCCAGTACTTC. Protein: CASSLGTSGGETQYF. Combining the CDR3 with reference TRBV5-1 and TRBJ2-5 gives the whole variable domain KAGVTQTPRYLIKTRGQQVTLSCSPISGHRSVSWYQQTPGQGLQFLFEYFSETQRNKGNFPGRFSGRQFSNSRSEMNVSTLELGDSALYLCASSLGTSGGETQYFGPGTRLLVL.

This clone was observed a single time. The chain recombines TRBV5-1 with TRBJ1-4; 9 positions agree with TRBD1. Germline CDR1 SGHRS, CDR2 YFSETQ. With V trimmed by 7 bases and J by 2 bases, 6 bases remained unmatched. The CDR3 contains 15 residues. Here the CDR3 reads CASHSTGGTNEKLFF. In DNA form, the CDR3 reads TGCGCCAGCCACTCCACAGGGGGCACTAATGAAAAACTGTTTTTT.

The gene calls are TRBV2 and TRBJ2-3; TRBD2 agrees at 12 bases. Per germline, CDR1 SNHLY and CDR2 FYNNEI. The CDR3 spans 15 residues. J lost 2 bases, V lost 8 bases, and 5 bases had no gene match. The CDR3 is CASGLAGGPTDTQYF. CDR3 bases: TGTGCCAGCGGGCTAGCGGGGGGGCCCACAGATACGCAGTATTTT.

The gene calls are TRBV18 and TRBJ1-3; unclear D gene. CDR1 KGHSH and CDR2 LQKENI come from the germline V gene. This CDR3 contains 14 residues. The V end was cut by 6 bases, the J end by 0 bases, with 9 bases between. The CDR3 DNA is TGTGCCAGCTCCCAGGATTCCTCTGGAAACACCATATATTTT. Its translation is CASSQDSSGNTIYF.

CDR3 sequence: CASSPSRDYNQPQHF. CDR3 nucleotides: TGTGCCAGCTCACCATCCAGGGATTACAATCAGCCCCAGCATTTT. The chain links TRBV18 to TRBJ1-5, with a weak D call TRBD1 (5 bases). V shed 2 bases and J shed 3 bases, with 11 bases lying between them. CDR1 and CDR2 (germline): KGHSH, LQKENI. The CDR3 spans 15 residues.

V usage is TRBV19 and J usage is TRBJ1-2, with D possibly matching TRBD1 (6 bases). V lost 1 base, J lost 4 bases, and 13 bases lay in between. The CDR3 contains 15 residues. Germline-derived CDR1 and CDR2 are LNHDA and SQIVND (reference sequence). The CDR3 DNA reads as TGTGCCAGTAGTATAGGTGGCAGGGGTGCCTATGGCTACACCTTC. The encoded protein is CASSIGGRGAYGYTF.

The gene calls are TRBV5-1 and TRBJ2-7, with no clear D. The J call is uncertain, as TRBJ2-5 better fits the DNA end. This CDR3 comprises 13 residues. Germline-derived CDR1 and CDR2 are SGHRS and YFSETQ. CDR3 residues: CASSSSVRETQYF. CDR3 nucleotide sequence: TGCGCCAGCAGCTCTTCGGTAAGGGAGACCCAGTACTTC.

The V call is TRBV9, the J call TRBJ1-2; 7 bases are shared with TRBD1. The germline gives CDR1 SGDLS, CDR2 YYNGEE. With V trimmed by 2 bases and J by 5 bases, 18 bases remained unmatched. The CDR3 is made up of 18 amino acids. The CDR3 spells CASSVTPGTVQGGYGYTF. CDR3 sequence (DNA): TGTGCCAGCAGCGTCACCCCTGGGACAGTCCAGGGTGGGTATGGCTACACCTTC.

The chain links TRBV23-1 to TRBJ2-7; D is uncertain. TRBV23-1 qualifies as an ORF whose function is uncertain. The germline V and J ends were trimmed by 4 bases and 6 bases, with 10 bases remaining between them. The CDR3 extends over 12 amino acids. CDR3 nucleotides: TGCGCCAGCAGTCCTCGGGTGTTCGAGCAGTACGTC. Its translation: CASSPRVFEQYV.

The genes are TRBV4-1 and TRBJ2-1; 15 bases are shared with TRBD2. With V trimmed by 2 bases and J by 7 bases, 3 bases remained unmatched. This CDR3 comprises 16 residues. Germline-derived CDR1 and CDR2 are MGHRA and YSYEKL. The CDR3 spells CASSQPGTSGGNEQFF. In DNA form, the CDR3 reads TGCGCCAGCAGCCAACCCGGGACTAGCGGGGGGAATGAGCAGTTCTTC.

The V call is TRBV14, the J call TRBJ2-3; 7 positions match TRBD2. The CDR3 runs 12 residues. With 3 bases clipped from V and 7 bases from J, the junction kept 1 base outside the gene matches. The germline V gene encodes CDR1 SGHDN and CDR2 FVKESK. The CDR3 bases are TGTGCCAGCAGCCAGGGGGGGAATACGCAGTATTTT. Translating gives CASSQGGNTQYF.

This clone was recorded once. V gene TRBV6-1 combines with J gene TRBJ1-4, with a possible D match to TRBD1 (5 bases). The germline V gene has CDR1 MNHNS and CDR2 SASEGT. Trimming removed 0 bases at V and 8 bases at J, with 16 bases between. There are 16 residues in the CDR3. The CDR3 bases are TGTGCCAGCAGTGAAGCCCAAGGGTCAGGGCGAGAAAAACTGTTTTTT. It encodes CASSEAQGSGREKLFF.

This clone showed up just once. This chain joins TRBV27 and TRBJ2-7; 8 nucleotides line up with TRBD2. This CDR3 has 14 amino acids. With 4 bases clipped from V and 4 bases from J, the junction kept 6 bases outside the gene matches. Germline-derived CDR1 and CDR2 are MNHEY and SMNVEV (reference sequence). The CDR3 DNA reads as TGTGCCAGCAGTTCTGCGGGGGGAGCGTACGAGCAGTACGTC. Its protein product is CASSSAGGAYEQYV.

The chain joins TRBV19 to TRBJ2-7; 13 positions match TRBD2. Germline CDR1 and CDR2: LNHDA and SQIVND (reference sequence). Unmatched junction bases numbered 6, after V lost 5 bases and J lost 5 bases. This CDR3 is built from 15 residues. The CDR3 protein is CASSVGLAGINEQYF. The CDR3 DNA is TGTGCCAGTAGTGTGGGACTAGCGGGGATCAACGAGCAGTACTTC.

This clone was observed a few times. The gene calls are TRBV19 and TRBJ1-1; TRBD1 agrees at 7 bases. The junction had 15 bases not matched to a gene; V was cut back by 7 bases and J by 7 bases. The CDR3 loop spans 15 amino acids. Per germline, CDR1 LNHDA and CDR2 SQIVND (reference sequence). CDR3 bases: TGTGCCAGTATTCTGAACCCGGGACAGTTTTATGAAGCTTTCTTT. Translation: CASILNPGQFYEAFF.

The chain couples TRBV7-2 to TRBJ2-1, with TRBD2 as a possible D gene (7 bases). Germline V lookup: CDR1 SGHTA, CDR2 FQGNSA. This CDR3 spans 16 amino acids. The germline V and J ends were trimmed by 5 bases and 4 bases, with 18 bases remaining between them. The CDR3 loop reads CASSPWAGAGYNEQFF. CDR3 DNA: TGTGCCAGCAGCCCATGGGCGGGGGCGGGGTACAATGAGCAGTTCTTC.

The V and J genes are TRBV5-1 and TRBJ1-1; TRBD1 agrees at 7 bases. Per germline, CDR1 SGHRS and CDR2 YFSETQ. The CDR3 length is 16 residues. V shed 0 bases, J shed 4 bases, and the junction held 9 bases outside the gene matches. CDR3 amino acids: CASSLGPGQPSTEAFF. The CDR3 bases are TGCGCCAGCAGCTTGGGTCCGGGACAGCCTAGCACTGAAGCTTTCTTT.

V gene TRBV27 combines with J gene TRBJ2-1; the match to TRBD2 covers 15 bases. This CDR3 is built from 18 residues. Germline CDR1 reads MNHEY; CDR2 reads SMNVEV (reference sequence). The trim removed 5 bases at V and 4 bases at J, leaving 9 bases unmatched. The DNA for the CDR3 is TGTGCCAGCAGTGCCCCGGGACTAGCGGGGGGTTCTTACAATGAGCAGTTCTTC. Its protein is CASSAPGLAGGSYNEQFF.

The J gene is TRBJ1-2, the V gene TRBV7-9, with 7 positions matching TRBD1. CDR1 is SEHNR and CDR2 is FQNEAQ in the germline V gene (reference sequence). CDR3 length: 16 amino acids. V gave up 6 bases and J gave up 0 bases; unmatched junction bases: 10. The DNA of the CDR3 is TGTGCCAGCAGTTACCGGGACAGCAATTCTAACTATGGCTACACCTTC. This gives the protein CASSYRDSNSNYGYTF.

This chain's CDR3 is CASSSDSYLSGANVLTF. In DNA form, the CDR3 reads TGTGCCAGCAGCAGCGACAGTTACCTCTCTGGGGCCAACGTCCTGACTTTC. The V and J genes are TRBV7-2 and TRBJ2-6; possible D gene TRBD1, 5 bases. The V gene lost 5 bases and the J gene lost 0 bases, with 14 bases spanning the gap. Germline CDR1 and CDR2: SGHTA and FQGNSA. The CDR3 covers 17 residues.

The rearrangement links TRBV7-2 to TRBJ2-7, with unresolved D. The length of the CDR3 is 14 residues. CDR1 SGHTA and CDR2 FQGNSA come from the germline V gene. V was pared by 0 bases and J by 0 bases, with 6 bases between. CDR3 DNA: TGTGCCAGCAGCTTAGCCCTGAGCTCCTACGAGCAGTACTTC. Amino acid sequence: CASSLALSSYEQYF.

The genes are TRBV5-1 and TRBJ2-1, with D possibly matching TRBD1 (5 bases). The ends were cut back, 0 bases at V and 5 bases at J, with 15 bases in the middle. The CDR3 length is 16 residues. Germline values: CDR1 SGHRS, CDR2 YFSETQ. CDR3 region: CASSLVLAGSDNEQFF. CDR3 DNA: TGCGCCAGCAGCTTGGTTTTGGCAGGGTCGGACAATGAGCAGTTCTTC.

The chain recombines TRBV4-2 with TRBJ1-2; D is ambiguous. Germline CDR1 reads LGHNA; CDR2 reads YNFKEQ. V was trimmed by 1 base and J by 4 bases, leaving 7 bases between them. The length of the CDR3 is 13 residues. The chain's CDR3 is CASSQGHSYGYTF. In nucleotides, the CDR3 is TGTGCCAGCAGCCAAGGACACAGCTATGGCTACACCTTC.

The chain has TRBV6-5 and TRBJ1-6; TRBD1 is a possible D gene (6 bases). This CDR3 spans 14 amino acids. The germline V gene has CDR1 MNHEY and CDR2 SVGAGI. The V gene lost 5 bases and the J gene lost 10 bases, with 15 bases spanning the gap. The CDR3 DNA follows: TGTGCCAGCAGTACGTACAGGGAAGGGTCACCCCTCCACTTT. Residues: CASSTYREGSPLHF.

This chain uses TRBV5-3 with TRBJ1-5, with D tentatively TRBD1 (6 bases). TRBV5-3 is known as an ORF, though its function is uncertain. CDR3 size: 15 residues. Trimming cost V 5 bases and J 6 bases, with 18 bases left between them. CDR3 DNA: TGTGCCAGAAGTCCTACAGGGTGCCCTTTTCAGCCCCAGCATTTT. Translating it yields CARSPTGCPFQPQHF.

The chain is built from TRBV15 and TRBJ2-5, with 9 bases matching TRBD2. There are 16 residues in the CDR3. The trim removed 6 bases at V and 2 bases at J, leaving 10 bases unmatched. Germline CDR1 is LNHNV and CDR2 is YYDKDF (reference sequence). CDR3 DNA: TGTGCCACCAGGGAACGCGGGCGGGGGGGTCAAGAGACCCAGTACTTC. This gives the protein CATRERGRGGQETQYF.